The rows below give T cell receptor beta chains drawn from one sample of a study of blood T cell repertoires in COVID-19. The repertoire was sequenced with immunoSEQ multiplex PCR; TCRdb's copy has only in-frame clones and lacks some. This table has approximately 98,000 clones, roughly 80% appearing once. Sequencing used peripheral blood. The receptors stem from a woman aged 80 or over with acute or convalescent COVID-19. Both conserved end residues are part of each CDR3. The D gene is left open where the match is weak. Not every row has a clone size; where given, it reads once, few, many or a size class.

v_call: TRBV11-2
d_call: NA
cdr3_length: 14
j_call: TRBJ1-5
clone_size: NA
cdr3_nt: TGTGCCAGCAGCTTAGGACAGAAGAATCAGCCCCAGCATTTT
cdr3_aa: CASSLGQKNQPQHF

v_call: TRBV9
d_call: NA
cdr3_length: 16
j_call: TRBJ2-3
clone_size: NA
cdr3_nt: TGTGCCAGCAGCGTAGGGGGCAGTTTTGGCACAGATACGCAGTATTTT
cdr3_aa: CASSVGGSFGTDTQYF

v_call: TRBV2
d_call: NA
cdr3_length: 13
j_call: TRBJ2-7
clone_size: NA
cdr3_nt: TGTGCCAGCAGTGAACAGATTACCTACGAGCAGTACTTC
cdr3_aa: CASSEQITYEQYF

v_call: TRBV9
d_call: TRBD2
cdr3_length: 15
j_call: TRBJ2-3
clone_size: NA
cdr3_nt: TGTGCCAGCAGCGGCGGGGGGGCGTCCAGAGATACGCAGTATTTT
cdr3_aa: CASSGGGASRDTQYF

v_call: TRBV5-1
d_call: NA
cdr3_length: 15
j_call: TRBJ1-1
clone_size: NA
cdr3_nt: TGCGCCAGCAGCTTGGGAACTGCGGGGGGGAATGAAGCTTTCTTT
cdr3_aa: CASSLGTAGGNEAFF

v_call: TRBV30
d_call: NA
cdr3_length: 12
j_call: TRBJ1-1
clone_size: NA
cdr3_nt: TGTGCCTGGAGTCCAGGCCACACTGAAGCTTTCTTT
cdr3_aa: CAWSPGHTEAFF

v_call: TRBV20-1
d_call: TRBD1
cdr3_length: 13
j_call: TRBJ2-5
clone_size: once
cdr3_nt: TGCAGTGCTAGTGGACAGGGCCAAGAGACCCAGTACTTC
cdr3_aa: CSASGQGQETQYF

v_call: TRBV7-8
d_call: NA
cdr3_length: 14
j_call: TRBJ2-7
clone_size: NA
cdr3_nt: TGTGCCAGCAGCTTAGTGGGAGGAACCTACGAGCAGTACTTC
cdr3_aa: CASSLVGGTYEQYF

v_call: TRBV4-3
d_call: TRBD2
cdr3_length: 15
j_call: TRBJ2-7
clone_size: NA
cdr3_nt: TGCGCCAGCAGCCGGGCCCTAGCGGGGGACTACGAGCAGTACTTC
cdr3_aa: CASSRALAGDYEQYF

v_call: TRBV3-1/TRBV3-2
d_call: NA
cdr3_length: 16
j_call: TRBJ1-3
clone_size: NA
cdr3_nt: TGTGCCAGCAGCCAAGATTCCCAGGGCACTGGAAACACCATATATTTT
cdr3_aa: CASSQDSQGTGNTIYF

v_call: TRBV2
d_call: NA
cdr3_length: 15
j_call: TRBJ2-3
clone_size: NA
cdr3_nt: TGTGCCAGCAGTGAAGGGGCCTTGAGCCCAGATACGCAGTATTTT
cdr3_aa: CASSEGALSPDTQYF

v_call: TRBV5-4
d_call: NA
cdr3_length: 14
j_call: TRBJ1-6
clone_size: NA
cdr3_nt: TGTGCCAGCAGCAAACAGGGTTTTGACTCACCCCTCCACTTT
cdr3_aa: CASSKQGFDSPLHF

v_call: TRBV29-1
d_call: TRBD1
cdr3_length: 14
j_call: TRBJ2-1
clone_size: NA
cdr3_nt: TGCAGCGCCGAATTGGGACAGGGCATGAGTGAGCAGTTCTTC
cdr3_aa: CSAELGQGMSEQFF

v_call: TRBV9
d_call: TRBD1
cdr3_length: 15
j_call: TRBJ1-6
clone_size: NA
cdr3_nt: TGTGCCAGCGGACAGGGCTTCTCCTATAATTCACCCCTCCACTTT
cdr3_aa: CASGQGFSYNSPLHF

v_call: TRBV7-6
d_call: TRBD1
cdr3_length: 16
j_call: TRBJ1-2
clone_size: NA
cdr3_nt: TGTGCCAGCAGCTCTATACAGGGGGGCCTCCACTATGGCTACACCTTC
cdr3_aa: CASSSIQGGLHYGYTF

v_call: TRBV5-1
d_call: TRBD1
cdr3_length: 15
j_call: TRBJ1-1
clone_size: NA
cdr3_nt: TGCGCCAGCAGCTTGGGACAGGGGGCGGTCACTGAAGCTTTCTTT
cdr3_aa: CASSLGQGAVTEAFF

v_call: TRBV7-2
d_call: TRBD1
cdr3_length: 12
j_call: TRBJ1-6
clone_size: NA
cdr3_nt: TGTGCCACAGGGGGTTTTAATTCACCCCTCCACTTT
cdr3_aa: CATGGFNSPLHF

v_call: TRBV19
d_call: NA
cdr3_length: 12
j_call: TRBJ1-6
clone_size: once
cdr3_nt: TGTGCGGGCGGGGACCCAAATTCACCCCTCCACTTT
cdr3_aa: CAGGDPNSPLHF

v_call: TRBV6-5
d_call: TRBD1
cdr3_length: 14
j_call: TRBJ2-7
clone_size: NA
cdr3_nt: TGTGCCAGCCGGGTGGGGACAGGTTTGTACGAGCAGTACTTC
cdr3_aa: CASRVGTGLYEQYF

v_call: TRBV28
d_call: NA
cdr3_length: 15
j_call: TRBJ1-1
clone_size: NA
cdr3_nt: TGTGCCACCTTCACCCAGGGAGGCATGAACACTGAAGCTTTCTTT
cdr3_aa: CATFTQGGMNTEAFF

v_call: TRBV6-2/TRBV6-3
d_call: TRBD1
cdr3_length: 16
j_call: TRBJ1-4
clone_size: NA
cdr3_nt: TGTGCCAGCAGTGGGGCCCGGGACAGCCGAGGAGAAAAACTGTTTTTT
cdr3_aa: CASSGARDSRGEKLFF

v_call: TRBV3-1/TRBV3-2
d_call: TRBD1
cdr3_length: 17
j_call: TRBJ1-2
clone_size: NA
cdr3_nt: TGTGCCAGCAGGGCTACTAGGGGACAGGGGCCTAACTATGGCTACACCTTC
cdr3_aa: CASRATRGQGPNYGYTF

v_call: TRBV11-2
d_call: NA
cdr3_length: 13
j_call: TRBJ1-1
clone_size: once
cdr3_nt: TGTGCCAGCAGCCCCATCATGAACACTGAAGCTTTCTTT
cdr3_aa: CASSPIMNTEAFF

v_call: TRBV25-1
d_call: NA
cdr3_length: 15
j_call: TRBJ2-3
clone_size: NA
cdr3_nt: TGTGCCAGCAGTGAATGGAGGGCCAGCACAGATACGCAGTATTTT
cdr3_aa: CASSEWRASTDTQYF

v_call: TRBV28
d_call: NA
cdr3_length: 17
j_call: TRBJ1-4
clone_size: NA
cdr3_nt: TGTGCCAGCAAAACCACTGGGGGGTCAGCTTCTAATGAAAAACTGTTTTTT
cdr3_aa: CASKTTGGSASNEKLFF

v_call: TRBV24-1
d_call: TRBD2
cdr3_length: 15
j_call: TRBJ2-1
clone_size: once
cdr3_nt: TGTGCCACCAGCCGGCCGGGACTAGGGGACGCTGAGCAGTTCTTC
cdr3_aa: CATSRPGLGDAEQFF

v_call: TRBV18
d_call: TRBD1
cdr3_length: 15
j_call: TRBJ1-1
clone_size: NA
cdr3_nt: TGTGCCAGCTCACCCCCCGGGACAGGATACACTGAAGCTTTCTTT
cdr3_aa: CASSPPGTGYTEAFF

v_call: TRBV18
d_call: NA
cdr3_length: 13
j_call: TRBJ1-1
clone_size: NA
cdr3_nt: TGTGCCAGCTCACCACCGGGCAGACAAGTGGCTTTCTTT
cdr3_aa: CASSPPGRQVAFF